One sample yielded the 29 T cell receptor beta chains listed below, sequenced in a study of Ad26.COV2.S vaccination and SARS-CoV-2 variants. Sequenced by immunoSEQ multiplex PCR; TCRdb stores in-frame clones only, minus some. The data hold approximately 350,000 clones, with roughly 84% observed a single time. The sample's treatment: roughly 19 received Ad26.COV2.S at low or high dose, single or two shots; about 5 received placebo; per-sample allocation not given. Sampling happened 63 days after the first vaccine or placebo injection. The source material was peripheral blood, sampled in a trial of Ad26.COV2.S vaccine versus placebo. The source is a person aged 18-65 years who received the Ad26.COV2.S COVID-19 vaccine or a placebo.

The V gene is TRBV4-3, the J gene TRBJ2-7, with D perhaps matching TRBD1 (6 bases). The ends were cut back, 3 bases at V and 2 bases at J, with 17 bases in the middle. Germline CDR1 and CDR2: LGHNA and YSLEER. The CDR3 totals 16 residues. The CDR3 reads CASSQDLGHRTYEQYF. In DNA form, the CDR3 reads TGCGCCAGCAGCCAGGATCTGGGACACAGAACCTACGAGCAGTACTTC.

V is TRBV5-6 and J is TRBJ2-7; D might be TRBD1 (5 bases). This CDR3 is 12 amino acids long. Per germline, CDR1 SGHDT and CDR2 YYEEEE. V was clipped by 0 bases and J by 9 bases, with 10 bases between them. The CDR3 coding sequence is TGTGCCAGCAGCTTGGCCAGGGTGGGGCAGTACTTC. Its protein product is CASSLARVGQYF.

The V and J genes are TRBV7-3 and TRBJ1-1; D is ambiguous. Trimming stripped 3 bases from V and 1 base from J, with 30 bases between. Germline V gene lookup returns CDR1 SGHTA and CDR2 FQGTGA. The CDR3 extends over 21 amino acids. This CDR3 reads CASSFNPRTNPSGWGNTEAFF. The CDR3 nucleotides are TGTGCCAGCAGCTTTAATCCCCGGACCAACCCAAGCGGCTGGGGGAACACTGAAGCTTTCTTT. Full variable domain (outside the CDR3, taken from reference TRBV7-3 and TRBJ1-1): GAGVSQTPSNKVTEKGKYVELRCDPISGHTALYWYRQSLGQGPEFLIYFQGTGAADDSGLPNDRFFAVRPEGSVSTLKIQRTERGDSAVYLCASSFNPRTNPSGWGNTEAFFGQGTRLTVV.

The chain has TRBV7-3 and TRBJ2-2, with D possibly being TRBD2 (6 bases). Trimming stripped 5 bases from V and 5 bases from J, with 6 bases between. In germline, CDR1 is SGHTA, CDR2 FQGTGA. The CDR3 is 12 residues long. The CDR3 region is CASSRGTGELFF. CDR3 nucleotide sequence: TGTGCCAGCAGCCGGGGGACCGGGGAGCTGTTTTTT.

The chain's CDR3 is CASRTGGEKLFF. The CDR3 DNA is TGTGCCAGTAGGACAGGGGGTGAAAAACTGTTTTTT. The gene calls are TRBV19 and TRBJ1-4; 9 positions agree with TRBD1. Germline assignment: CDR1 LNHDA and CDR2 SQIVND (reference sequence). The V and J ends lost 6 bases and 7 bases, in that order; junction bases with no gene match: 0. CDR3 length equals 12 residues.

The V call is TRBV30, the J call TRBJ1-1, with 9 bases aligning to TRBD1. Looked up from germline, CDR1 is GTSNPN and CDR2 is SVGIG (reference sequence). CDR3 length: 13 residues. Trimming took 8 bases from V and 3 from J; bases not matched to a gene: 7. The CDR3 here is CAGADRGDTEAFF. The CDR3, as DNA: TGTGCCGGCGCAGACAGGGGGGACACTGAAGCTTTCTTT.

The CDR3 protein is CSAYTTFPSEAFF. DNA for the CDR3: TGCAGCGCCTATACGACCTTTCCTTCTGAAGCTTTCTTT. The chain has TRBV29-1 and TRBJ1-1, with D uncertain. This CDR3 spans 13 amino acids. V was pared by 7 bases and J by 6 bases, with 18 bases between. In germline, CDR1 is SQVTM, CDR2 ANQGSEA.

The V gene is TRBV5-1, the J gene TRBJ2-1; possibly TRBD1 for D (6 bases). Germline values: CDR1 SGHRS, CDR2 YFSETQ. The CDR3 is 13 amino acids. V was trimmed by 2 bases and J by 4 bases, leaving 7 bases between them. This CDR3 is CASSFTGYNEQFF. The CDR3 nucleotides read TGCGCCAGCAGCTTCACAGGGTACAATGAGCAGTTCTTC. The full variable domain, its missing parts supplied by reference TRBV5-1 and TRBJ2-1, is KAGVTQTPRYLIKTRGQQVTLSCSPISGHRSVSWYQQTPGQGLQFLFEYFSETQRNKGNFPGRFSGRQFSNSRSEMNVSTLELGDSALYLCASSFTGYNEQFFGPGTRLTVL.

The rearrangement joins TRBV10-3 to TRBJ1-2; D is unclear. Trimming took 6 bases from V and 3 from J, leaving 8 bases between them. CDR1 is ENHRY and CDR2 is SYGVKD in the germline V gene. This CDR3 has 12 residues. The CDR3 spells CAIRGEDYGYTF. Written as DNA, the CDR3 is TGTGCCATCAGGGGTGAGGACTATGGCTACACCTTC.

The chain uses TRBV9 and TRBJ1-1; no reliable D call. Trimming shortened V by 2 bases and J by 2 bases, and 7 bases separated the two germline ends. This CDR3 is built from 13 residues. Germline CDR1 SGDLS, CDR2 YYNGEE. CDR3 nucleotide sequence: TGTGCCAGCAGCGTCTTAATTAACACTGAAGCTTTCTTT. Amino acids: CASSVLINTEAFF. Using reference TRBV9 and TRBJ1-1 for the parts outside the CDR3, the full variable domain is DSGVTQTPKHLITATGQRVTLRCSPRSGDLSVYWYQQSLDQGLQFLIQYYNGEERAKGNILERFSAQQFPDLHSELNLSSLELGDSALYFCASSVLINTEAFFGQGTRLTVV.

This chain uses TRBV20-1 with TRBJ1-1, with D tentatively TRBD1 (5 bases). Germline lookup yields CDR1 DFQATT and CDR2 SNEGSKA (reference sequence). Trimming removed 3 bases from V and 0 bases from J, with 8 bases in between. The CDR3 length is 13 residues. The DNA for the CDR3 is TGCAGTGCTAGTCTAGGGGTGAACACTGAAGCTTTCTTT. Translated: CSASLGVNTEAFF.

This clone occurred once. This chain joins TRBV7-9 and TRBJ1-3; a possible D gene is TRBD1 (5 bases). V lost 4 bases and J lost 3, with 10 bases in between. The CDR3 has 14 residues. From germline, CDR1 is SEHNR and CDR2 FQNEAQ (reference sequence). CDR3 nucleotide sequence: TGTGCCAGCAGCTATCAGGGATATGGAAACACCATATATTTT. Protein product: CASSYQGYGNTIYF.

This chain connects TRBV9 to TRBJ2-1; 7 bases are a match to TRBD2. J gave up 6 bases and V 0 bases, and 9 bases lay outside the gene matches. Looked up from germline, CDR1 is SGDLS and CDR2 is YYNGEE. The CDR3 totals 16 residues. CDR3 coding DNA: TGTGCCAGCAGCGTAGGGGGACTAAGTCCCTCCAATGAGCAGTTCTTC. The encoded protein is CASSVGGLSPSNEQFF.

The CDR3 DNA reads as TGTGCCACCAGTGACCCCACGGGGGGAAAAGAGACCCAGTACTTC. Its translation is CATSDPTGGKETQYF. V usage is TRBV24-1 and J usage is TRBJ2-5, with 7 nucleotides matching TRBD2. This CDR3 spans 15 amino acids. The germline CDR1 and CDR2 sequences are KGHDR and SFDVKD. V lost 4 bases and J lost 3; bases outside the gene matches: 7.

The rearrangement uses TRBV5-8 and TRBJ1-1; TRBD1 is a possible D gene (5 bases). The CDR3 runs to 12 residues. Per the germline V gene, CDR1 is SGHTS and CDR2 is YDEGEE. The ends were cut back, 4 bases at V and 6 bases at J, with 10 bases in the middle. The chain's CDR3 is CASSNWGAEAFF. The CDR3 DNA follows: TGTGCCAGCAGCAATTGGGGGGCTGAAGCTTTCTTT.

The rearrangement uses TRBV7-3 and TRBJ2-3; unclear D gene. There are 14 residues in the CDR3. The V end was cut by 2 bases, the J end by 11 bases, with 17 bases between. Germline values: CDR1 SGHTA, CDR2 FQGTGA. The CDR3 bases are TGTGCCAGCAGCTTAGAGCCCCAACCACAAGGGCAGTATTTT. It codes for CASSLEPQPQGQYF.

This chain connects TRBV9 to TRBJ2-1; D may be TRBD2 (6 bases). This CDR3 spans 19 amino acids. The V end lost 4 bases, the J end lost 0 bases, and 23 bases lay between the germline ends. Germline V CDR1 and CDR2: SGDLS, YYNGEE. CDR3 in DNA: TGTGCCAGCAGCCCCTTACGACTGAACCGGGGGAGCTCCTACAATGAGCAGTTCTTC. It is translated as CASSPLRLNRGSSYNEQFF. Variable domain in full (rest from reference TRBV9 and TRBJ2-1): DSGVTQTPKHLITATGQRVTLRCSPRSGDLSVYWYQQSLDQGLQFLIQYYNGEERAKGNILERFSAQQFPDLHSELNLSSLELGDSALYFCASSPLRLNRGSSYNEQFFGPGTRLTVL.

In DNA, the CDR3 is TGTGCCATCAGTGAAAGGACAGGGACCACCGGGGAGCTGTTTTTT. Translation gives CAISERTGTTGELFF. The chain recombines TRBV10-3 with TRBJ2-2, with 8 positions matching TRBD1. Per the germline V gene, CDR1 is ENHRY and CDR2 is SYGVKD. Germline trimming cut 3 bases from V and 4 bases from J; bases unmatched to any gene: 4. The CDR3 sequence is 15 residues long.

This chain joins TRBV5-1 and TRBJ2-2; 9 positions match TRBD2. In germline, CDR1 is SGHRS, CDR2 YFSETQ. This CDR3 contains 16 residues. Trimming cost V 4 bases and J 4 bases; bases outside gene matches: 8. CDR3 protein: CASSIGAGGVTGELFF. CDR3 DNA: TGCGCCAGCAGCATCGGAGCGGGGGGCGTCACCGGGGAGCTGTTTTTT.

The chain joins TRBV9 to TRBJ2-1, with 10 nucleotides matching TRBD2. Per germline, CDR1 SGDLS and CDR2 YYNGEE. Trimming removed 4 bases from V and 3 bases from J; junction bases left unmatched: 4. This CDR3 has 15 amino acids. DNA for the CDR3: TGTGCCAGCAGCCCTACTAGCGGGAACTACAATGAGCAGTTCTTC. This codes for CASSPTSGNYNEQFF.

The chain's CDR3 is CASSSGQGAVEAFF. The CDR3 DNA reads as TGTGCCAGCAGCTCTGGACAGGGGGCAGTTGAAGCTTTCTTT. The chain couples TRBV7-3 to TRBJ1-1, with 11 bases that match TRBD1. Germline values: CDR1 SGHTA, CDR2 FQGTGA. This CDR3 comprises 14 residues. Trimming took 4 bases from V and 7 from J; bases not matched to a gene: 5.

In DNA form, the CDR3 reads TGTGCCAGCAGCCAGAGGGGAAGCGTTAGCACTGAAGCTTTCTTT. Translation: CASSQRGSVSTEAFF. V and J are TRBV3-1 (or the pseudogene TRBV3-2) and TRBJ1-1; weak D call: TRBD1 (5 bases). This CDR3 region has 15 residues. CDR1 is LGHDT and CDR2 is YNNKEL in the germline V gene (reference sequence). V lost 3 bases to trimming and J lost 4 bases, with 15 bases between them.

The CDR3 sequence is CSVVAGGGTDTQYF. For the CDR3, the DNA is TGCAGCGTTGTCGCAGGCGGGGGCACAGATACGCAGTATTTT. V is TRBV29-1 and J is TRBJ2-3; TRBD2 is a possible D gene (6 bases). The germline V gene has CDR1 SQVTM and CDR2 ANQGSEA. The V end was cut by 4 bases, the J end by 1 base, with 12 bases between. The CDR3 covers 14 residues.

The V gene is TRBV9, the J gene TRBJ2-1, with D perhaps TRBD1 (5 bases). The germline V gene encodes CDR1 SGDLS and CDR2 YYNGEE. Trimming cost V 1 base and J 6 bases, with 14 bases left between them. CDR3 length equals 15 residues. CDR3 sequence (DNA): TGTGCCAGCAGCGTATGGGGCCGGTCGGGCAATGAGCAGTTCTTC. Its protein is CASSVWGRSGNEQFF.

V is TRBV30 and J is TRBJ1-3; 8 bases align to TRBD1. There are 15 residues in the CDR3. Per the germline V gene, CDR1 is GTSNPN and CDR2 is SVGIG (reference sequence). V shed 5 bases, J shed 4 bases, and the junction held 10 bases outside the gene matches. DNA of the CDR3: TGTGCCTGGGGAGCCCTGACAGGGGAAGGAAACACCATATATTTT. Encoded protein: CAWGALTGEGNTIYF.

J is TRBJ2-7 and V is TRBV10-3; D ambiguous. The CDR3 sequence is 12 residues long. CDR1 ENHRY and CDR2 SYGVKD come from the germline V gene. Between the trimmed V and J ends, which lost 4 bases and 5 bases, there was a span of 9 bases. CDR3 DNA: TGTGCCATCAGTGTAGGCATTGACGAGCAGTACTTC. Translated: CAISVGIDEQYF.

V is TRBV4-1 and J is TRBJ2-2; the match to TRBD2 covers 16 bases. Germline CDR1 reads MGHRA; CDR2 reads YSYEKL. The CDR3 loop spans 19 amino acids. The J segment lost 6 bases and the V segment lost 0 bases, leaving 7 bases of the junction unmatched. The CDR3 DNA is TGCGCCAGCAGCCAAGATCCGGGACTAGCGGGGGGGCCCGCCGGGGAGCTGTTTTTT. Amino acids: CASSQDPGLAGGPAGELFF.

The CDR3, as DNA: TGCGCCAGCAGCTTCTCCGGAGGACTAGCGGGGGGTCAAGAGACCCAGTACTTC. This gives the protein CASSFSGGLAGGQETQYF. The chain links TRBV5-1 to TRBJ2-5, with TRBD2 identical over 14 bases. The CDR3 loop spans 18 amino acids. Unmatched junction bases numbered 8, after V lost 2 bases and J lost 2 bases. Germline V gene data show CDR1 as SGHRS and CDR2 as YFSETQ.

This sequence joins TRBV6-5 and TRBJ1-1, with TRBD1 as a possible D gene (6 bases). The length of the CDR3 is 15 residues. Germline CDR1 is MNHEY and CDR2 is SVGAGI. V shed 6 bases and J shed 6 bases, with 20 bases lying between them. The CDR3 is CASRDRTGGIAEAFF. The DNA of the CDR3 is TGTGCCAGCAGAGACAGGACGGGAGGGATCGCTGAAGCTTTCTTT.